One sample yielded the 5 T cell receptor beta chains listed below, sequenced in a study of cytomegalovirus exposure and HLA in healthy donors. PCR primers comprised 60 Vbeta and 13 Jbeta primers. TCRdb keeps only in-frame clones here, not all; method: immunoSEQ multiplex PCR. The sample lists under 200,000 clones; roughly 70% were seen once. Source material: PBMCs. The source is a woman aged 45-65 years in good health and CMV-seropositive.

The J gene is TRBJ1-1, the V gene TRBV5-4; D unresolved. The CDR3 is 14 amino acids. The ends were cut back, 0 bases at V and 4 bases at J, with 10 bases in the middle. Per the germline V gene, CDR1 is SGHNT and CDR2 is YYREEE (reference sequence). The CDR3: CASSLGSGSTEAFF. CDR3 nucleotides: TGTGCCAGCAGCTTGGGAAGCGGGAGCACTGAAGCTTTCTTT.

This clone was detected a few times. This rearrangement joins TRBV5-1 to TRBJ1-2, with 9 bases that match TRBD1. Germline CDR1 is SGHRS and CDR2 is YFSETQ. The CDR3 is 14 amino acids. V dropped 0 bases and J dropped 7; count of bases not matched to a gene: 4. CDR3 protein: CASSLETGGLGYTF. DNA for the CDR3: TGCGCCAGCAGCTTGGAAACAGGGGGCCTTGGCTACACCTTC.

The V call is TRBV19, the J call TRBJ2-3, with 7 bases matching TRBD2. The length of the CDR3 is 16 residues. CDR1 is LNHDA and CDR2 is SQIVND in the germline V gene (reference sequence). V lost 10 bases and J lost 3; bases outside the gene matches: 16. This CDR3 reads CATEAYIGAGTDTQYF. The DNA for the CDR3 is TGTGCCACCGAAGCCTACATCGGAGCGGGGACAGATACGCAGTATTTT.

This CDR3 is CASSEGHQSDTQYF. The CDR3 DNA reads as TGTGCCAGCAGTGAGGGACACCAGAGTGATACGCAGTATTTT. The J gene is TRBJ2-3, the V gene TRBV6-1; TRBD1 is a possible D gene (6 bases). This CDR3 spans 14 amino acids. Germline V gene data show CDR1 as MNHNS and CDR2 as SASEGT. Deletions cut 3 bases from V and 6 bases from J, with 13 bases between.

The rearrangement joins TRBV28 to TRBJ1-5, with a weak D call TRBD1 (6 bases). Germline lookup yields CDR1 MDHEN and CDR2 SYDVKM. The V and J ends lost 6 bases and 4 bases respectively, with 16 bases between them. The CDR3 consists of 15 residues. The CDR3 spells CASSRPDRPNQPQHF. CDR3 DNA: TGTGCCAGCAGCCGCCCTGACAGGCCAAATCAGCCCCAGCATTTT. Variable domain in full (rest from reference TRBV28 and TRBJ1-5): DVKVTQSSRYLVKRTGEKVFLECVQDMDHENMFWYRQDPGLGLRLIYFSYDVKMKEKGDIPEGYSVSREKKERFSLILESASTNQTSMYLCASSRPDRPNQPQHFGDGTRLSIL.